Included here is one T cell receptor beta chain sequence, with context. In its sample, this clonotype was seen a few times. No antigen is known for it. Base qualities are missing; no much larger clone stands one base away. Library method: RACE. TCRdb shows the sequencer as NextSeq 500. During library preparation, unique molecular identifiers were attached to individual cDNA molecules so that TCRs could be counted quantitatively and reproducibly. Each blood RNA sample was used to sequence both TCR alpha and TCR beta chains. The paper's processing steps were these. Samples had a median of 95,638 TCRs, with a range from about 23,224 to 750,000. V, J and CDR3 annotation of the TCR reads was performed with the Decombinator software suite. Every sample was subsampled to the same number of TCRs (28,000) for the PS versus PT1 abundance plots. Expanded TCRs were defined as absent before sensitization and observed at least eight times at the 2-week time point. TCRdb passed the public sequencing reads through fastp at Q25 and MiXCR, retaining productive beta sequences. Under each unique CDR3 protein, matching rows form one entry showing the most common genes and DNA. The V and J calls follow TCRdb's processing rather than the paper's. This sample holds approximately 100,000 distinct CDR3 sequences; 11% were observed only once. The ten largest clonotypes hold around 3.5% of the sample.

Measured from the cysteine to the phenylalanine, the CDR3 is 13 residues long. The only DNA kept is the CDR3, 39 bases in frame from the first base. Trimming accounts for 9 bases at V and 0 bases at J, while the number of junction bases matched to no gene is 2. Taken from the germline V gene, the CDR1 and CDR2 loops are SGHRS and YFSETQ. The sample comes from a study of human T cells and chemical hapten exposure (dated by TCRdb to the early 2020s). About the investigation overall: For sensitization, 2% DPC in acetone was applied to a roughly 2 cm by roughly 2 cm area of upper inner arm skin. Weekly therapeutic DPC doses were additionally applied to the scalp of patients throughout the approximately 25-week study period. Patch testing was done on the upper back using Finn chambers containing 0.01% DPC, and results were scored after 6 days according to International Contact Dermatitis Research Group standards. The patient cohort, mostly female, included alopecia areata with under or over 50% scalp involvement, alopecia totalis and alopecia universalis. The libraries were sequenced as a pool, and the TCR yield per sample differed mostly because of small variations in library volumes within the pool. Peripheral blood TCR repertoire changes were tracked in vivo in alopecia patients during primary and secondary sensitization to the hapten diphenylcyclopropenone (DPC). Blood samples were taken from patients before sensitization (week 0) and at 2, 6 and about 24 weeks after DPC sensitization. For TCR sequencing, blood came from approximately 29 alopecia patients at anywhere from one to four time points (pre-sensitization, 2, 6 and 24 weeks). Results the study describes overall, beyond this receptor: Alopecia, a presumed autoimmune disease, was present in all patients, so the immune response of the patients might differ from that of healthy individuals. Repeated subsampling changed both the strength of the expansion versus patch-test correlation and the threshold at which the correlation became significant. Expanded TCRs formed significantly more large CDR3 similarity clusters than pre-sensitization or healthy control sets, consistent with antigen-driven responses. Patch test score correlated positively with the number of PT1 expanded TCRs, reaching significance at thresholds 8, 16 and 32 but not at 4. DPC sensitization did not change how many TCRs were above 1 in 1000 frequency, and no evidence was found of alterations in global repertoire structure.

The meaning of the sample's time point label: patch test 1, 2 weeks after DPC sensitization. The treatment or condition label here, explained by the study, means: therapeutic diphenylcyclopropenone sensitization with weekly scalp DPC. At each patch-test visit, blood was drawn before the patch test was applied. Patients were eligible if aged 18 to 70, diagnosed with alopecia and judged suitable for DPC therapy, and pregnant patients were excluded. Unfractionated whole blood was collected in Tempus Blood RNA tubes, and total RNA was extracted from that blood. The sequencing used whole blood, collected in connection with sensitization to the hapten diphenylcyclopropenone (DPC). The clonotype originates from a woman aged 40 to 50 with alopecia areata. Some clones in this sample may be carry-over from other donors' samples. The chain is made from TRBV5-1 and TRBJ2-3, and TRBD1 matches 9 of the central bases. The CDR3 in this case is CATGTGSTDTQYF. The DNA sequence is TGCGCCACCGGGACAGGGAGCACAGATACGCAGTATTTT.